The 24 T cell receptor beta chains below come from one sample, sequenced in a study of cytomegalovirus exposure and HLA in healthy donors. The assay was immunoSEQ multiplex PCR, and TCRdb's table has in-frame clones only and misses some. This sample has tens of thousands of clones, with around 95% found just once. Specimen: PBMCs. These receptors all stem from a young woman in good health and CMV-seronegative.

The CDR3 region is CASSLSGWGRGHTGELFF. The CDR3, as DNA: TGTGCCAGCAGCTTATCAGGATGGGGCAGGGGCCACACCGGGGAGCTGTTTTTT. This chain links TRBV11-3 with TRBJ2-2, with D possibly being TRBD1 (6 bases). V lost 2 bases to trimming and J lost 3 bases, with 19 bases between them. Germline-derived CDR1 and CDR2 are SGHNT and YENEEA. The CDR3 consists of 18 residues.

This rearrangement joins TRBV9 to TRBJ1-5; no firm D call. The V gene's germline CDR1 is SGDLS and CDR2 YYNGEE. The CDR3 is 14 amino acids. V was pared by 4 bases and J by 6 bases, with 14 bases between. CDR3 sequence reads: CASSTQLRGQPQHF. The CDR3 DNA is TGTGCCAGCAGCACCCAACTGCGGGGTCAGCCCCAGCATTTT.

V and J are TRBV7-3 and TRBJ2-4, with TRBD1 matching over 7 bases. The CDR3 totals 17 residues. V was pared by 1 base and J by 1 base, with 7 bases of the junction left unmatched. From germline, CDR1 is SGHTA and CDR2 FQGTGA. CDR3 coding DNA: TGTGCCAGCAGCTTAAAAGGGACAGTCGGGGCCAAAAACATTCAGTACTTC. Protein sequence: CASSLKGTVGAKNIQYF.

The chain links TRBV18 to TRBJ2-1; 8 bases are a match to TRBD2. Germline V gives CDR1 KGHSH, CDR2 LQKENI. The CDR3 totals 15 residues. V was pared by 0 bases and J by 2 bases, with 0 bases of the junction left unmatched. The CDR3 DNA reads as TGTGCCAGCTCACCACCAGCGGGGGCCTACAATGAGCAGTTCTTC. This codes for CASSPPAGAYNEQFF.

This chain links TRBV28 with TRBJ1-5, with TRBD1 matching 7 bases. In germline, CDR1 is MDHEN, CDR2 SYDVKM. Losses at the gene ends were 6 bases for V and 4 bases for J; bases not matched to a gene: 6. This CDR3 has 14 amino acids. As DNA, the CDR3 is TGTGCCAGCAGGCCGGGACAGTTTAATCAGCCCCAGCATTTT. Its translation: CASRPGQFNQPQHF.

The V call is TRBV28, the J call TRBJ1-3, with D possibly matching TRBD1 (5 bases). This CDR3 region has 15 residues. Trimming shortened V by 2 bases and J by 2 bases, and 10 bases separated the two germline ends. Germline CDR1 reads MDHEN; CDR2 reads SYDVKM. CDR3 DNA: TGTGCCAGCAGTTTAGACAGAGCCACTGGAAACACCATATATTTT. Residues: CASSLDRATGNTIYF.

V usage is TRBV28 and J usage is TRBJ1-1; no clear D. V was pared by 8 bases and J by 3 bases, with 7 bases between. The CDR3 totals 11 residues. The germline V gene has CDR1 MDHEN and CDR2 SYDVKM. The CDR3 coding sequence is TGTGCCAGCCGGTCGTACACTGAAGCTTTCTTT. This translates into CASRSYTEAFF.

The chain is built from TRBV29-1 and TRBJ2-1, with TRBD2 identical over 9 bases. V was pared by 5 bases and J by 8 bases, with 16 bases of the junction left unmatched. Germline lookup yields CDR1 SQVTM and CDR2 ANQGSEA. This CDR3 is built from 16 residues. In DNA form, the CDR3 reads TGCAGCGTTCGGGCAGGGGGGACTAGCTATACGGATGAGCAGTTCTTC. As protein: CSVRAGGTSYTDEQFF.

The CDR3 DNA reads TGTGCCAGTATACAGGGGGCGAGCAATCAGCCCCAGCATTTT. Amino acid sequence: CASIQGASNQPQHF. The chain combines TRBV19 with TRBJ1-5, with 9 bases fitting TRBD1. CDR3 length equals 14 residues. Per the germline V gene, CDR1 is LNHDA and CDR2 is SQIVND (reference sequence). Trimming at V came to 7 bases and at J to 1 base, leaving 2 bases not matched to a gene.

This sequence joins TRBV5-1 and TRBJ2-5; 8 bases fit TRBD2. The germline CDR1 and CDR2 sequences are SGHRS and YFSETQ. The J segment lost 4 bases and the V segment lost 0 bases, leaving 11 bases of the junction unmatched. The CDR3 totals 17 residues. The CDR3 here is CASSLGAARGALETQYF. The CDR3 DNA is TGCGCCAGCAGCTTGGGAGCCGCGCGGGGGGCGTTAGAGACCCAGTACTTC.

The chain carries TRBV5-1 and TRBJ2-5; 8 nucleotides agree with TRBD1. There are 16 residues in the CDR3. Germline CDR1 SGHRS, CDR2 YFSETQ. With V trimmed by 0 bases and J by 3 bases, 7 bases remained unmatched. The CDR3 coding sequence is TGCGCCAGCAGCTTGGAGTTCTGGACAGGGAAAGAGACCCAGTACTTC. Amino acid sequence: CASSLEFWTGKETQYF.

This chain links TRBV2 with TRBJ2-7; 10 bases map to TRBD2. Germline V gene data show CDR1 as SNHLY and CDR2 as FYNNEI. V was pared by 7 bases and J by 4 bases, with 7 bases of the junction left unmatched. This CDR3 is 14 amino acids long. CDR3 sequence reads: CASKLSGGRYEQYF. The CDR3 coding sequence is TGTGCCAGCAAACTTAGCGGGGGGAGGTACGAGCAGTACTTC.

The CDR3 region has the DNA TGTGCCAGCAGCTTTACAGGGAATGCTAATGAAAAACTGTTTTTT. Its translation is CASSFTGNANEKLFF. This chain uses TRBV7-9 with TRBJ1-4; possibly TRBD1 for D (6 bases). Trimming pared 3 bases from V and 3 bases from J, leaving 11 bases between. The CDR3 extends over 15 amino acids. Per germline, CDR1 SEHNR and CDR2 FQNEAQ (reference sequence).

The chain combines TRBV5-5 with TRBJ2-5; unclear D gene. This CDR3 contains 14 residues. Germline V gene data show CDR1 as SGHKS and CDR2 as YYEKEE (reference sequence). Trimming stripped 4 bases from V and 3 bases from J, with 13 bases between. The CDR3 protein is CASSMGPAEETQYF. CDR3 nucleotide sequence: TGTGCCAGCAGCATGGGTCCCGCGGAAGAGACCCAGTACTTC.

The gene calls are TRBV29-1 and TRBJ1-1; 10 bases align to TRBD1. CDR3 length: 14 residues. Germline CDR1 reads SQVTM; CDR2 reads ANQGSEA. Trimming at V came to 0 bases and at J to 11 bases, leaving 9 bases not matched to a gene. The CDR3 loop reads CSVEDFRTGGMAFF. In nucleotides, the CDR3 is TGCAGCGTTGAAGATTTCAGGACAGGGGGTATGGCTTTCTTT.

The CDR3 reads CACHPGTGGDSPLHF. CDR3 nucleotide sequence: TGTGCCTGTCACCCCGGAACAGGGGGAGATTCACCCCTCCACTTT. This chain joins TRBV30 and TRBJ1-6; 8 positions match TRBD1. The CDR3 is 15 residues long. Germline loops: CDR1 GTSNPN, CDR2 SVGIG (reference sequence). The trim removed 6 bases at V and 8 bases at J, leaving 12 bases unmatched.

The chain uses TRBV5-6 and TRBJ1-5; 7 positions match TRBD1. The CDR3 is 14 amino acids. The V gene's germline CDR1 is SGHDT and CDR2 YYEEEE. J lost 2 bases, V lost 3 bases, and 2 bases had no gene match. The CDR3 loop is CASSSTGGNQPQHF. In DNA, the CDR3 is TGTGCCAGCAGCTCTACAGGGGGCAATCAGCCCCAGCATTTT.

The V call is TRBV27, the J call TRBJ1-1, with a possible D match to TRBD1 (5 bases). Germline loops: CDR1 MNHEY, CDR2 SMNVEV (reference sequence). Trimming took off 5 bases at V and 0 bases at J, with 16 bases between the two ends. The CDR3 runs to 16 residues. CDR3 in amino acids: CASSPTVGVMNTEAFF. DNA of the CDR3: TGTGCCAGCAGTCCGACAGTGGGCGTTATGAACACTGAAGCTTTCTTT.

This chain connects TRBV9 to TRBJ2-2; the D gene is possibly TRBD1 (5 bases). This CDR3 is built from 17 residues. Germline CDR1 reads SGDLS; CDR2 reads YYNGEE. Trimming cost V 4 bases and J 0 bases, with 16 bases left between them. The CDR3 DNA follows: TGTGCCAGCAGCCCCCGCTGGGGCGCCGCGAACACCGGGGAGCTGTTTTTT. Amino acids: CASSPRWGAANTGELFF. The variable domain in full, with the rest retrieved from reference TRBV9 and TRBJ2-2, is DSGVTQTPKHLITATGQRVTLRCSPRSGDLSVYWYQQSLDQGLQFLIQYYNGEERAKGNILERFSAQQFPDLHSELNLSSLELGDSALYFCASSPRWGAANTGELFFGEGSRLTVL.

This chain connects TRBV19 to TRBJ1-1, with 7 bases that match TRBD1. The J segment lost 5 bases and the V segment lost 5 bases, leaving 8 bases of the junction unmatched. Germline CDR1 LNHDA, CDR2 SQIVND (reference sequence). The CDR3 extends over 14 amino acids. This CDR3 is CASSSQGGRTEAFF. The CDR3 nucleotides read TGTGCCAGTAGTTCCCAGGGGGGCCGAACTGAAGCTTTCTTT. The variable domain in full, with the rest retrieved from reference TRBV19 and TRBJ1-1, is DGGITQSPKYLFRKEGQNVTLSCEQNLNHDAMYWYRQDPGQGLRLIYYSQIVNDFQKGDIAEGYSVSREKKESFPLTVTSAQKNPTAFYLCASSSQGGRTEAFFGQGTRLTVV.

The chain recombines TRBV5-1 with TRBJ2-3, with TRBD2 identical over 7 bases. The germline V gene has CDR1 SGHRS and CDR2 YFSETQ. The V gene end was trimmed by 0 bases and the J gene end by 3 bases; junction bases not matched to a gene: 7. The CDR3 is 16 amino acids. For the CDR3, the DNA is TGCGCCAGCAGCTTGGGGAGGCCCGGGAGGACAGATACGCAGTATTTT. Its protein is CASSLGRPGRTDTQYF.

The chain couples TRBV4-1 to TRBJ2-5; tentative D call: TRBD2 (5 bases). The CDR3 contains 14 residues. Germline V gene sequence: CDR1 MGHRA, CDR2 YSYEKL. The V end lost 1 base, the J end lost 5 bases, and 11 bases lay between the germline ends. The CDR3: CASSQGTDLETQYF. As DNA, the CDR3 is TGCGCCAGCAGCCAAGGGACTGACTTGGAGACCCAGTACTTC.

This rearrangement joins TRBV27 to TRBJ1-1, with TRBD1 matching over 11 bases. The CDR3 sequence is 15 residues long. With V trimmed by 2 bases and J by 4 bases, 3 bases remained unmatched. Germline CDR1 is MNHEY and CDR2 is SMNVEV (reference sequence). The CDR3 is CASSLGTGGSTEAFF. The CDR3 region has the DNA TGTGCCAGCAGTTTAGGGACAGGGGGGAGCACTGAAGCTTTCTTT.

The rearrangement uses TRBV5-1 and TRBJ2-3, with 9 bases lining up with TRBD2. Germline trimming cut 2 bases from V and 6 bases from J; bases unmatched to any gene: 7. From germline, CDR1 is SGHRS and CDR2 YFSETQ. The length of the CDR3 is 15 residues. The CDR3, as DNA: TGCGCCAGCAGCTTCCGGCGGGGGGGCCCCGATACGCAGTATTTT. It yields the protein CASSFRRGGPDTQYF.